The table lists the clone carrying this T cell receptor beta chain with a few counts. TCRdb fed the RT-PCR reads into MiXCR, producing one record per CDR3 protein. Among about 570,000 distinct CDR3 sequences, about 10% were seen once, and the ten largest hold about 11%. Between the trimmed V and J ends, which lost 6 bases and 4 bases, there was a span of 10 bases. This CDR3 comprises 13 residues. The germline gives CDR1 ENHRY, CDR2 SYGVKD. The data were taken from a study of response to subunit inactivated influenza vaccine. The same data also contributed to another study, on T cells expressing NK-cell markers. That work states: A 5'RACE template switching approach incorporating UMIs was used to make TCR beta cDNA. Sorted CD3+CD56+NKG2C+, CD3+CD56+NKG2C- and CD3+CD56-NKG2C+ T-cell subsets were beta-chain profiled. One of eight sequenced donors was HCMV-seronegative; the other seven were seropositive. For over five donors, the dominant NKG2C+ clonotypes made up about 1.0-7.5% of their CD8+ T cells. One observes that, in a handful of donors, these clonotypes were also the leading ones within the CD3+CD56-NKG2C+ fraction.

Here the sequenced sample was PBMCs from blood, taken on the day of vaccination. The chain has TRBV10-3 and TRBJ1-5; possible D gene TRBD1, 5 bases. The source is a man aged 50 to 60 who received an inactivated influenza vaccine. The CDR3 loop is CAISIQENQPQHF. The CDR3 coding sequence is TGTGCCATCAGCATACAGGAAAATCAGCCCCAGCATTTT.